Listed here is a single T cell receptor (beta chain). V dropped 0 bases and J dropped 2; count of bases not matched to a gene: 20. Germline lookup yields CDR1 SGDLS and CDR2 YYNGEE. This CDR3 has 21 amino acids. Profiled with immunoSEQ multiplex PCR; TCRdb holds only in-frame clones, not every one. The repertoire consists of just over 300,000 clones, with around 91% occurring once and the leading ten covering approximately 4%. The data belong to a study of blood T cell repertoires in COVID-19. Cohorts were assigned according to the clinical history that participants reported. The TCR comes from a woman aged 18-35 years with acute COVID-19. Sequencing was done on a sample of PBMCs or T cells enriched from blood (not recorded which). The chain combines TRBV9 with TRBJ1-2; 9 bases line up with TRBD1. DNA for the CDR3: TGTGCCAGCAGCGTAGATTGGGCACCCGGACAGGGGATTGGGTTGAACTATGGCTACACCTTC. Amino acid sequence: CASSVDWAPGQGIGLNYGYTF. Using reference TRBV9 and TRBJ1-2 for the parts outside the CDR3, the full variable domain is DSGVTQTPKHLITATGQRVTLRCSPRSGDLSVYWYQQSLDQGLQFLIQYYNGEERAKGNILERFSAQQFPDLHSELNLSSLELGDSALYFCASSVDWAPGQGIGLNYGYTFGSGTRLTVV.